The entry below describes one T cell receptor beta chain. This sample was included in a study of blood T cell repertoires in COVID-19. Overall study context: The origin of the acute and convalescent COVID-19 samples was the United States, Italy and Spain. PBMCs, B-cell-depleted T cells, or T cells were the source of the cDNA or gDNA that made up the material.

Germline CDR1 is SGDLS and CDR2 is YYNGEE. Trimming removed 3 bases from V and 0 bases from J; junction bases left unmatched: 3. The CDR3 extends over 15 amino acids. As handled by the study authors: Amplification of reference gene primers provided the estimated nucleated cell counts. Some clones are missing from TCRdb's copy, which holds only in-frame ones; the method was immunoSEQ multiplex PCR. V, J and clone size reflect that table, while D and trimming were determined from the DNA. The sample has hundreds of thousands of clones, under 95% seen once. J is TRBJ2-1 and V is TRBV9; 7 bases agree with TRBD1. This clonotype originated in a woman younger than 30 who had recovered from COVID-19. The sample was peripheral blood. CDR3 sequence (DNA): TGTGCCAGCAGCGAATCAGGGGGCTCCTACAATGAGCAGTTCTTC. Encoded protein: CASSESGGSYNEQFF.